This TCR beta chain derives from a study of T cells in Graves' hyperthyroidism and ophthalmopathy. Study conclusions and caveats: Before onset, by a median of around six months, the model predicted ophthalmopathy.

V lost 1 base and J lost 5, with 14 bases in between. The germline V gene encodes CDR1 DFQATT and CDR2 SNEGSKA (reference sequence). The CDR3 totals 14 residues. Using RNA transcripts as the source, TCR beta CDR3 regions were amplified. When the TCR CDR3 underwent first-round RT-PCR, the HTBI primer set was used. TCRdb re-called the multiplex PCR reads through MiXCR, storing one row per CDR3 protein. The table shows 700,000 to 950,000 distinct CDR3 sequences, with over 35% occurring only once. The study left out patients who had uncontrolled infection, other autoimmune disease, pregnancy or lactation. This clonotype was seen ten or more times. Its antigen is still unknown.

What was sequenced was blood. The chain recombines TRBV20-1 with TRBJ1-1; D is unresolved. The receptor was derived from a woman in her 40s with Graves' hyperthyroidism. The CDR3 reads CSARVGGGRTEAFF. The DNA for the CDR3 is TGCAGTGCTAGAGTTGGAGGCGGAAGGACTGAAGCTTTCTTT.